This T cell receptor beta chain comes out of a study of pediatric ulcerative colitis (dated by TCRdb to about 2019). Regarding the complete study: Pancolitis was present in roughly seven ulcerative colitis patients and left-sided colitis in two, and histology consistent with ulcerative colitis was found in all of these patients. From fewer than ten newly diagnosed, treatment-naive pediatric ulcerative colitis patients and a few non-IBD control children, paired blood and rectal samples were collected. The Pediatric Ulcerative Colitis Activity Index classified a couple of patients as having mild disease, several as having moderate disease and three as having acute severe colitis. Overall study results and their limits: For technical reasons, blood samples from a couple of patients gave substantially fewer templates, and these samples were excluded from the blood-rectal overlap analysis. With only four individuals, the healthy control group was small. Two rectal CDR3 clonotypes were present in all ulcerative colitis patients and in none of the controls. T cells from blood may have been included in the rectal pinch biopsies, particularly in patients with overt colitis. Controls, mild-moderate and acute severe colitis patients were separated by rectal repertoire features, and reduced rectal diversity due to clonal expansions was observed in acute severe colitis. Repertoires were derived from total lymphocyte DNA, so rare subsets such as regulatory T cells may have patterns not reflected. Compared with controls, ulcerative colitis patients showed significantly higher autologous blood-rectal clonal overlap, a finding that suggests increased T cell trafficking to inflamed tissue.

This clone was counted a single time. Its antigen is currently not known. No qualities accompany the bases; no much larger clone lies one base away. The CDR3 numbers 16 residues from cysteine through phenylalanine. The kept DNA is CDR3 alone, 48 bases in frame from the first base. A distance of 16 bases separates the germline ends of V and J, which lose 0 bases and 5 bases respectively. CDR1 SGHAT and CDR2 FQNNGV were looked up in the germline V gene. Using the immunoSEQ TRB Survey service, rearranged CDR3 beta regions were amplified from genomic DNA with multiplex V and J primers. To keep sequencing depth equal across samples, survey-level depth of up to 500,000 reads per sample was applied. The libraries were purified, combined into pools and sequenced with Illumina technology. As for the authors' bioinformatics: Productive clonality, sample overlap, pairwise scatters, CDR3 beta length, V/D/J gene usage and productiveness were all assessed with the immunoSEQ online tools. Alongside Shannon and Simpson indices, calculated diversity was computed as the number of unique rearrangements divided by total templates, multiplied by 100. For principal component analysis, Z-score normalized data were analyzed with the R prcomp function and the ggbiplot package. Morisita's index was used to measure clonal overlap between blood and rectum within each subject. TCRdb re-hosts the immuneACCESS table, in-frame sequences only. Its copies lack some clones; in the studies checked, an unresolved V gene accounts for under half of them, and the cause for the rest is not known. That table is the source of V, J and clone size, and D and trimming were worked out from the DNA. The sample table lists some 43,000 clones, roughly 79% of them with a count of one. Around 3.5% of the sample is held by the ten biggest clonotypes.

During colonoscopy, one to two pinch biopsies were obtained from the rectum for research purposes. No immunosuppressive medication had been given to the ulcerative colitis patients before the diagnostic colonoscopy. Before DNA was isolated, the rectal biopsies underwent proteinase K digestion. The Wizard kit (Promega) was used to extract genomic DNA from the blood and intestinal samples. Sample: gut tissue. The receptor's source is a girl aged 5 to 17 with moderate ulcerative colitis. In this chain, TRBV11-2 is recombined with TRBJ1-2, with no D gene named confidently. The DNA is TGTGCCAGCAGCTTAGATCGCCGGGCGGATGTATATGGCTACACCTTC. This gives the protein CASSLDRRADVYGYTF.